This passage covers 31 T cell receptor beta chains from one sample sequenced in a study of somatic mutations in cytotoxic T cells in rheumatoid arthritis (dated by TCRdb to the late 2010s). Libraries were made using the immunoSEQ multiplex PCR assay. The source is immuneACCESS, and TCRdb retained only in-frame sequences with V and J called. Part of the clones is not carried over; for the studies checked, unresolved V genes explain less than half of this, and the remainder is unexplained. The sample includes about 10,000 clones, with around four fifths observed a single time. The biggest ten clones account for about a fifth of the sample. The material sequenced was CD8+ T cells sorted from blood. Receptor source: a man aged 50-60 years in good health.

For this clone: At one end, the junction sequence differs from germline, possibly due to a read error. J is TRBJ2-3 and V is TRBV5-1, with TRBD1 matching 10 bases. This CDR3 is built from 15 residues. Germline CDR1 reads SGHRS; CDR2 reads YFSETQ. The CDR3 nucleotides read TGCGCCAGCACCTTGACAGGGGGCAGGGCAGATACGCAGTATTTT. This gives the protein CASTLTGGRADTQYF.

The V and J genes are TRBV9 and TRBJ2-7; D ambiguous. Germline V gives CDR1 SGDLS, CDR2 YYNGEE. Trimming stripped 0 bases from V and 3 bases from J, with 7 bases between. The CDR3 loop spans 13 amino acids. The CDR3, as DNA: TGTGCCAGCAGCGTAGATTCAGGCTACGAGCAGTACTTC. This sequence encodes CASSVDSGYEQYF.

This clone was seen only a few times. The chain has TRBV7-9 and TRBJ1-2, with D hard to call. Trimming removed 5 bases at V and 3 bases at J, with 10 bases between. Germline V gene lookup returns CDR1 SEHNR and CDR2 FQNEAQ (reference sequence). The CDR3 runs 13 residues. The CDR3 reads CASSALTDYGYTF. CDR3 nucleotide sequence: TGTGCCAGCAGCGCCCTTACAGACTATGGCTACACCTTC.

The J gene is TRBJ1-1, the V gene TRBV18, with D tentatively TRBD1 (6 bases). The V and J ends lost 3 bases and 4 bases respectively, with 9 bases between them. The CDR3 spans 13 residues. Germline CDR1 and CDR2: KGHSH and LQKENI. The CDR3 coding sequence is TGTGCCAGCTCACCTGACAGGCGCACTGAAGCTTTCTTT. The encoded protein is CASSPDRRTEAFF. Full variable domain (remainder filled in from reference TRBV18 and TRBJ1-1): NAGVMQNPRHLVRRRGQEARLRCSPMKGHSHVYWYRQLPEEGLKFMVYLQKENIIDESGMPKERFSAEFPKEGPSILRIQQVVRGDSAAYFCASSPDRRTEAFFGQGTRLTVV.

This sequence joins TRBV19 and TRBJ1-5; no reliable D call. The CDR3 runs to 15 residues. From germline, CDR1 is LNHDA and CDR2 SQIVND (reference sequence). The V and J ends lost 0 bases and 0 bases respectively, with 6 bases between them. CDR3 loop: CASSIEADSNQPQHF. The CDR3 nucleotides read TGTGCCAGTAGTATAGAGGCAGATAGCAATCAGCCCCAGCATTTT.

The chain uses TRBV4-3 and TRBJ2-5; 8 bases align to TRBD2. The trim removed 0 bases at V and 2 bases at J, leaving 11 bases unmatched. Germline assignment: CDR1 LGHNA and CDR2 YSLEER. The CDR3 covers 18 residues. In DNA form, the CDR3 reads TGCGCCAGCAGCCAAGATTTGCCGAGCGGGAGTTGGCAAGAGACCCAGTACTTC. It encodes CASSQDLPSGSWQETQYF.

The chain combines TRBV11-2 with TRBJ2-1; tentatively, D is TRBD1 (6 bases). The V and J ends lost 5 bases and 8 bases respectively, with 13 bases between them. Per germline, CDR1 SGHAT and CDR2 FQNNGV. The CDR3 covers 13 residues. In DNA, the CDR3 is TGTGCCAGCAGCCAAAGCAGGGGCGATGAGCAGTTCTTC. It codes for CASSQSRGDEQFF.

This clone was counted a single time. The V call is TRBV7-9, the J call TRBJ2-3, with 13 positions matching TRBD2. V shed 4 bases and J 4 bases; nucleotides not matched to a gene: 8. The CDR3 consists of 17 residues. CDR1 is SEHNR and CDR2 is FQNEAQ in the germline V gene (reference sequence). For the CDR3, the DNA is TGTGCCAGCAGCTCGGGACTAGCGGGAATTAGCGCAGATACGCAGTATTTT. Translating gives CASSSGLAGISADTQYF.

This clone has a handful of counts. The chain uses TRBV6-5 and TRBJ2-7, with D perhaps TRBD1 (5 bases). Germline CDR1 and CDR2: MNHEY and SVGAGI. Trimming removed 0 bases at V and 3 bases at J, with 12 bases between. CDR3 length equals 15 residues. The CDR3 sequence: CASSYSKAQGYEQYF. The CDR3 nucleotides read TGTGCCAGCAGTTACTCGAAGGCCCAGGGCTACGAGCAGTACTTC.

The chain couples TRBV5-4 to TRBJ2-5, with a possible D match to TRBD2 (5 bases). Germline V CDR1 and CDR2: SGHNT, YYREEE (reference sequence). There are 13 residues in the CDR3. V was trimmed by 1 base and J by 5 bases, leaving 9 bases between them. The CDR3 is CASSLTSLETQYF. The DNA of the CDR3 is TGTGCCAGCAGCTTGACTAGTCTTGAGACCCAGTACTTC.

By share of the sample, this clone is medium-sized (0.01 to 0.1%). This chain uses TRBV7-7 with TRBJ2-5; TRBD1 agrees at 9 bases. The CDR3 has 15 residues. Germline CDR1 SSHAT, CDR2 FNYEAQ (reference sequence). V was clipped by 4 bases and J by 3 bases; unmatched bases: 6. In nucleotides, the CDR3 is TGTGCCAGCAGCTCAACAGGGGGCGCGGAAGAGACCCAGTACTTC. Encoded protein: CASSSTGGAEETQYF.

A single count supports this clone. CDR3 protein: CASSMGGWQETQYF. The CDR3 coding sequence is TGTGCCAGCAGCATGGGAGGGTGGCAAGAGACCCAGTACTTC. The chain is built from TRBV5-6 and TRBJ2-5; 7 nucleotides match TRBD2. J lost 2 bases, V lost 4 bases, and 5 bases had no gene match. CDR1 is SGHDT, CDR2 YYEEEE, per germline. The CDR3 is 14 residues long.

This chain connects TRBV19 to TRBJ1-1; 8 bases fit TRBD1. The germline V gene encodes CDR1 LNHDA and CDR2 SQIVND (reference sequence). Unmatched junction bases numbered 8, after V lost 7 bases and J lost 1 base. The CDR3 contains 15 residues. The CDR3 reads CASKTGGMWNTEAFF. The CDR3 DNA reads as TGTGCCAGTAAAACAGGGGGTATGTGGAACACTGAAGCTTTCTTT.

This clone is classed as medium-sized (0.01 to 0.1%). This rearrangement joins TRBV15 to TRBJ2-7; 7 bases map to TRBD1. CDR1 LNHNV and CDR2 YYDKDF come from the germline V gene (reference sequence). CDR3 length: 15 residues. J lost 5 bases, V lost 5 bases, and 12 bases had no gene match. The chain's CDR3 is CATSERTGVSDEQYF. The DNA for the CDR3 is TGTGCCACCAGCGAGCGCACAGGGGTCAGTGACGAGCAGTACTTC.

In this sample, this clone turned up once. The V and J genes are TRBV6-1 and TRBJ1-5, with D possibly matching TRBD1 (5 bases). V was trimmed by 0 bases and J by 8 bases, leaving 14 bases between them. The CDR3 is made up of 15 amino acids. Germline CDR1 MNHNS, CDR2 SASEGT. As DNA, the CDR3 is TGTGCCAGCAGTGAAGCTCAAAGATCGACAGAGCCCCAGCATTTT. It specifies CASSEAQRSTEPQHF.

V usage is TRBV29-1 and J usage is TRBJ2-5; D gene unclear. The end of the DNA fits TRBJ2-7 better, so the J call may be wrong. The CDR3 is made up of 12 amino acids. CDR1 SQVTM and CDR2 ANQGSEA come from the germline V gene. The CDR3 DNA reads TGCAGCGTTATTGGTGACTCCTACGAGCAGTACTTC. This encodes CSVIGDSYEQYF.

This chain links TRBV6-1 with TRBJ1-2; D is unresolved. From germline, CDR1 is MNHNS and CDR2 SASEGT. Trimming shortened V by 7 bases and J by 3 bases, and 18 bases separated the two germline ends. The CDR3 spans 15 residues. The CDR3 nucleotides are TGTGCCAGCACTGGGCCTCCAGAGGGATACTATGGCTACACCTTC. It specifies CASTGPPEGYYGYTF.

The chain is built from TRBV13 and TRBJ2-2; D unclear. V was shortened by 3 bases and J by 6 bases, with 5 bases between the two germline ends. The CDR3 consists of 12 residues. Germline V gene sequence: CDR1 PRHDT, CDR2 FYEKMQ (reference sequence). The CDR3 nucleotides read TGTGCCAGCAGCTTTCCAGCCGGGGAGCTGTTTTTT. This encodes CASSFPAGELFF.

Concerning this clone itself: Its ends do not fully match the called genes, so a read error is possible. The rearrangement joins TRBV5-6 to TRBJ2-7; 10 positions match TRBD1. This CDR3 comprises 14 residues. Germline loops: CDR1 SGHDT, CDR2 YYEEEE. The chain's CDR3 is CVSSWDRGGYEQYF. The DNA for the CDR3 is TGTGTCAGCAGCTGGGACAGGGGAGGTTACGAGCAGTACTTC.

The V call is TRBV11-2, the J call TRBJ1-2; D is ambiguous. Germline V gives CDR1 SGHAT, CDR2 FQNNGV. V lost 0 bases and J 3 bases, leaving 11 bases between the germline ends. The CDR3 runs 15 residues. The CDR3 DNA follows: TGTGCCAGCAGCTTAGACCCGGGGTACGACTATGGCTACACCTTC. Amino acid sequence: CASSLDPGYDYGYTF.

In its sample, this clone was seen once. V is TRBV2 and J is TRBJ1-2; 7 nucleotides match TRBD1. This CDR3 has 15 amino acids. V lost 10 bases to trimming and J lost 2 bases; unmatched junction nucleotides: 13. Germline values: CDR1 SNHLY, CDR2 FYNNEI. CDR3 bases: TGTGCCACCCCGGGACAGCCCCAGGGAAACTATGGCTACACCTTC. This sequence encodes CATPGQPQGNYGYTF.

The J gene is TRBJ2-5, the V gene TRBV12-5, with TRBD1 identical over 9 bases. Germline CDR1 and CDR2: LGHNT and FRNRAP. This CDR3 is 13 amino acids long. After removal of 3 bases from V and 10 bases from J, the junction contained 6 bases not matched to a gene. CDR3: CASGLGTGSGQYF. The CDR3 bases are TGTGCTAGTGGTTTAGGGACAGGGTCTGGCCAGTACTTC.

This clone has only one observation. The V call is TRBV5-6, the J call TRBJ2-3, with TRBD2 matching over 11 bases. With V trimmed by 8 bases and J by 1 base, 15 bases remained unmatched. The CDR3 is 18 residues long. Germline lookup yields CDR1 SGHDT and CDR2 YYEEEE. CDR3 DNA: TGTGCCAGAATAGGGGGGCTAGCGGGGGGCCGTGGCACAGATACGCAGTATTTT. It specifies CARIGGLAGGRGTDTQYF.

J is TRBJ2-3 and V is TRBV12-2; the D segment call TRBD2 is taken from the table without a DNA check. TRBV12-2 is an annotated pseudogene. The CDR3 consists of 14 residues. The CDR3, as DNA: TGTGCAAGTCGCTTAACGGGGGGGACAGATACGCAGTATTTT. Its translation is CASRLTGGTDTQYF.

The J gene is TRBJ2-2, the V gene TRBV11-3; TRBD1 is a possible D gene (5 bases). The CDR3 is 14 amino acids. With 5 bases removed from V and 2 bases from J, the gap between germline ends came to 9 bases. The V gene's germline CDR1 is SGHNT and CDR2 YENEEA. The CDR3 loop reads CASSPDRNTGELFF. CDR3 coding DNA: TGTGCCAGCAGCCCAGACAGAAACACCGGGGAGCTGTTTTTT.

This chain links TRBV4-1 with TRBJ2-7; the match to TRBD2 covers 8 bases. The J call may be faulty, since TRBJ2-5 better matches the DNA end. CDR3 length: 17 amino acids. Germline-derived CDR1 and CDR2 are MGHRA and YSYEKL. CDR3 amino acids: CASSQDRGGVSQETQYF. The CDR3, as DNA: TGCGCCAGCAGCCAAGATCGGGGGGGCGTTTCTCAAGAGACCCAGTACTTC.

This rearrangement joins TRBV6-1 to TRBJ1-5; 8 positions match TRBD1. Germline loops: CDR1 MNHNS, CDR2 SASEGT. V lost 3 bases, J lost 7 bases, and 14 bases stayed unmatched. CDR3 size: 17 residues. As DNA, the CDR3 is TGTGCCAGCAGTGAGGTTACAGGGGGAAGGGATGGGCAGCCCCAGCATTTT. Its translation is CASSEVTGGRDGQPQHF.

This chain connects TRBV4-3 to TRBJ2-7, with D possibly TRBD1 on 6 matching bases. The CDR3 consists of 13 residues. The V gene lost 0 bases and the J gene lost 8 bases, with 11 bases spanning the gap. The germline CDR1 and CDR2 sequences are LGHNA and YSLEER. The CDR3 here is CASSQDNRDKQYF. The DNA of the CDR3 is TGCGCCAGCAGCCAAGATAACAGGGACAAGCAGTACTTC.

J is TRBJ2-3 and V is TRBV28; D gene uncertain. CDR3 length equals 15 residues. The germline V and J ends were trimmed by 3 bases and 0 bases, with 10 bases remaining between them. Looked up from germline, CDR1 is MDHEN and CDR2 is SYDVKM. The CDR3, as DNA: TGTGCCAGCAGTTTGAACAAGTGGAGCACAGATACGCAGTATTTT. The encoded protein is CASSLNKWSTDTQYF.

This clone has more than one count but fewer than ten. The chain recombines TRBV7-9 with TRBJ1-4, with no clear D. CDR1 and CDR2 (germline): SEHNR, FQNEAQ (reference sequence). V shed 4 bases and J shed 11 bases, with 11 bases lying between them. This CDR3 spans 12 amino acids. This CDR3 reads CASSSSGNKLFF. The CDR3 DNA sequence: TGTGCCAGCAGCTCCTCGGGAAACAAACTGTTTTTT.

The CDR3 DNA follows: TGTGCCAGCAGCCCCGTCGGGGGACGGTCACCCCTCCACTTT. It encodes CASSPVGGRSPLHF. The gene calls are TRBV6-5 and TRBJ1-6; D may be TRBD1 (5 bases). Between the trimmed V and J ends, which lost 6 bases and 10 bases, there was a span of 16 bases. From germline, CDR1 is MNHEY and CDR2 SVGAGI. This CDR3 region has 14 residues.